This is a list of T cell receptor beta chains from one sample in a study of T-cell reconstitution after alpha-beta-depleted transplantation in children. TCRdb ran MiXCR on the PCR reads and lists one entry per CDR3 protein. Here the sample spans over 200,000 distinct CDR3 sequences, roughly a tenth being singletons. The material was PBMCs, obtained before TCRalphabeta/CD19-depleted stem cell transplant. These receptors were collected from a child less than two years old with acute myeloid leukemia, due to receive a stem cell transplant. CDR3s include the opening cysteine and the closing phenylalanine or tryptophan. Fields, in order: V gene, clone size, J gene, D gene, CDR3 DNA, CDR3 protein. The D gene is left open where the match is weak. Size is stated for part of the rows, as once, few or many counts, or as a class when the clone is expanded.

V gene: TRBV7-2
clone size: many
J gene: TRBJ1-2
D gene: -
CDR3 DNA: TGTGCCAGCAGCTTCCAGGGTGAACCTAACTATGGCTACACCTTC
CDR3 protein: CASSFQGEPNYGYTF

V gene: TRBV3-1
clone size: many
J gene: TRBJ2-1
D gene: -
CDR3 DNA: TGTGCCAGCAGCCAAGTTAATTCCGTCTACAATGAGCAGTTCTTC
CDR3 protein: CASSQVNSVYNEQFF

V gene: TRBV4-2
clone size: many
J gene: TRBJ2-7
D gene: TRBD2
CDR3 DNA: TGTGCCAGCAGCCACATGGGTCTAGCGGGAAAGGCCTACGAGCAGTACTTC
CDR3 protein: CASSHMGLAGKAYEQYF

V gene: TRBV5-1
clone size: many
J gene: TRBJ2-3
D gene: TRBD2
CDR3 DNA: TGCGCCAGCATTGGGAGCGGGAGCCCCACAGATACGCAGTATTTT
CDR3 protein: CASIGSGSPTDTQYF

V gene: TRBV7-8
clone size: -
J gene: TRBJ2-1
D gene: TRBD2
CDR3 DNA: TGTGTCAGCAGCCCCTTAGGACTAGCGGGATCAGACGAGCCGTTCTTC
CDR3 protein: CVSSPLGLAGSDEPFF

V gene: TRBV7-9
clone size: many
J gene: TRBJ1-4
D gene: TRBD1
CDR3 DNA: TGTGCCAGCAGCTTAGGACAGGGTGATGAAAAACTGTTTTTT
CDR3 protein: CASSLGQGDEKLFF

V gene: TRBV28
clone size: many
J gene: TRBJ2-1
D gene: -
CDR3 DNA: TGTGCCAACGGGGTCCCAGGGGAGCAGTTCTTC
CDR3 protein: CANGVPGEQFF

V gene: TRBV20-1
clone size: many
J gene: TRBJ2-2
D gene: -
CDR3 DNA: TGCAGTGCCCAAGCGTATCCTTCCGGGGAGCTGTTTTTT
CDR3 protein: CSAQAYPSGELFF

V gene: TRBV9
clone size: many
J gene: TRBJ2-2
D gene: -
CDR3 DNA: TGTGCCAGCAGCGTAAGAAGGGGTGGCGGGGAGCTGTTTTTT
CDR3 protein: CASSVRRGGGELFF

V gene: TRBV7-9
clone size: many
J gene: TRBJ1-6
D gene: -
CDR3 DNA: TGTGCCAGCGCGAGGGAGACGGCTTCACCCCTCCACTTT
CDR3 protein: CASARETASPLHF

V gene: TRBV5-6
clone size: many
J gene: TRBJ2-1
D gene: -
CDR3 DNA: TGTGCCAGCAGCTTGGCGAGTAGCGGAGGCTACAATGAGCAGTTCTTC
CDR3 protein: CASSLASSGGYNEQFF

V gene: TRBV5-1
clone size: many
J gene: TRBJ1-4
D gene: -
CDR3 DNA: TGCGCCACCGCGGTCTTTCCTGCAACTAATGAAAAACTGTTTTTT
CDR3 protein: CATAVFPATNEKLFF

V gene: TRBV5-1
clone size: many
J gene: TRBJ2-6
D gene: TRBD1
CDR3 DNA: TGCGCCAGCAGCTTGGACAGGACAGGGGGCTATGGGGCCAACGTCCTGACTTTC
CDR3 protein: CASSLDRTGGYGANVLTF

V gene: TRBV29-1
clone size: many
J gene: TRBJ1-1
D gene: TRBD1
CDR3 DNA: TGCAGCGTTGTTAGGGCAGGGGGCACTGAAGCTTTCTTT
CDR3 protein: CSVVRAGGTEAFF

V gene: TRBV21-1
clone size: -
J gene: TRBJ1-4
D gene: -
CDR3 DNA: TGTGCCAGCAGCAAAGATCACAGGGCGTATGAAAAACTGTTTTTT
CDR3 protein: CASSKDHRAYEKLFF

V gene: TRBV28
clone size: many
J gene: TRBJ2-7
D gene: -
CDR3 DNA: TGTGCCAGCAGTTTACACGCCTCCTACGAGCAGTACTTC
CDR3 protein: CASSLHASYEQYF

V gene: TRBV6-2/TRBV6-3
clone size: many
J gene: TRBJ2-1
D gene: TRBD2
CDR3 DNA: TGTGCCAGCAGTTACTCGGTGACTAGCGGGACAGCCTACAATGAGCAGTTCTTC
CDR3 protein: CASSYSVTSGTAYNEQFF

V gene: TRBV20-1
clone size: many
J gene: TRBJ1-4
D gene: -
CDR3 DNA: TGCAGTGCTAGGGGCCTTGAAAAACTGTTTTTT
CDR3 protein: CSARGLEKLFF

V gene: TRBV12-3/TRBV12-4
clone size: many
J gene: TRBJ1-5
D gene: TRBD1
CDR3 DNA: TGTGCCAGCAGTTTAGACCGCAGGGGGACAAGGGCAAATCAGCCCCAGCATTTT
CDR3 protein: CASSLDRRGTRANQPQHF

V gene: TRBV4-1
clone size: -
J gene: TRBJ1-4
D gene: -
CDR3 DNA: TGCACCAGCAGCCAAGATCGGGGGACGGCTAATGAAAAACTGTTTTTT
CDR3 protein: CTSSQDRGTANEKLFF

V gene: TRBV28
clone size: many
J gene: TRBJ1-5
D gene: -
CDR3 DNA: TGTGCCAGCAGTCCTCAACAGGGATCGCATCAGCCCCAGCATTTT
CDR3 protein: CASSPQQGSHQPQHF

V gene: TRBV6-5
clone size: many
J gene: TRBJ1-2
D gene: TRBD1
CDR3 DNA: TGTGCCAGCAGACCTTACAGGGGGCCCAACTATGGCTACACCTTC
CDR3 protein: CASRPYRGPNYGYTF

V gene: TRBV5-1
clone size: many
J gene: TRBJ2-3
D gene: -
CDR3 DNA: TGCGCCAGCAGCTTGGGCCCCCCGACCGATACGCAGTATTTT
CDR3 protein: CASSLGPPTDTQYF

V gene: TRBV7-9
clone size: many
J gene: TRBJ2-7
D gene: -
CDR3 DNA: TGTGCCAGCTATTATGTGGGAGCCGAGCAGTACTTC
CDR3 protein: CASYYVGAEQYF

V gene: TRBV10-3
clone size: many
J gene: TRBJ2-6
D gene: -
CDR3 DNA: TGTGCCATCAGGACGGCCTCTGGGGCCAACGTCCTGACTTTC
CDR3 protein: CAIRTASGANVLTF

V gene: TRBV6-1
clone size: many
J gene: TRBJ1-2
D gene: -
CDR3 DNA: TGTGCCAGCCGTGGCCCTTACGCGGGGCCGTATGGCTACACCTTC
CDR3 protein: CASRGPYAGPYGYTF

V gene: TRBV5-1
clone size: many
J gene: TRBJ1-3
D gene: -
CDR3 DNA: TGCGCCAGCAGCTTGCCAGGTGGAAACACCATATATTTT
CDR3 protein: CASSLPGGNTIYF

V gene: TRBV20-1
clone size: many
J gene: TRBJ1-1
D gene: -
CDR3 DNA: TGCAGTGCTAGAGGGGGAAAGGTAGCTTTCTTT
CDR3 protein: CSARGGKVAFF

V gene: TRBV6-6
clone size: many
J gene: TRBJ2-3
D gene: -
CDR3 DNA: TGTGCCAGCAGTTTCCCGACAGAAGATACGCAGTATTTT
CDR3 protein: CASSFPTEDTQYF

V gene: TRBV3-1
clone size: many
J gene: TRBJ2-3
D gene: TRBD2
CDR3 DNA: TGTGCCGCAGAGACCCTGGGACTAGCGGGGAGAAGGTCGCAGTATTTT
CDR3 protein: CAAETLGLAGRRSQYF

V gene: TRBV18
clone size: -
J gene: TRBJ2-7
D gene: TRBD2
CDR3 DNA: TGTGCCAGCTCAACACTTAGCGGGGGCAGCTCCTACGAGCAGTACTTC
CDR3 protein: CASSTLSGGSSYEQYF

V gene: TRBV7-2
clone size: few
J gene: TRBJ2-3
D gene: TRBD2
CDR3 DNA: TGTGCCAGCAGCTCGGGGGGGGGCCGCGGCCCTGGAGATACGCAGTATTTT
CDR3 protein: CASSSGGGRGPGDTQYF

V gene: TRBV5-1
clone size: many
J gene: TRBJ2-4
D gene: TRBD2
CDR3 DNA: TGCGCCAGCAGCTTAGGCCCCGGGGGGACAGCCAAAAACATTCAGTACTTC
CDR3 protein: CASSLGPGGTAKNIQYF

V gene: TRBV7-2
clone size: many
J gene: TRBJ2-3
D gene: -
CDR3 DNA: TGTGCCAGCCGCACGACTGGGGGTGATACGCAGTATTTT
CDR3 protein: CASRTTGGDTQYF

V gene: TRBV28
clone size: many
J gene: TRBJ1-1
D gene: TRBD1
CDR3 DNA: TGTGCCAGCACCACGGACAGGGGCACTGAAGCTTTCTTT
CDR3 protein: CASTTDRGTEAFF

V gene: TRBV20-1
clone size: many
J gene: TRBJ2-3
D gene: -
CDR3 DNA: TGCAGTGCTAGGCCCGGCAGGGGGAGGAGCACAGATACGCAGTATTTT
CDR3 protein: CSARPGRGRSTDTQYF

V gene: TRBV6-2/TRBV6-3
clone size: many
J gene: TRBJ1-2
D gene: TRBD1
CDR3 DNA: TGTGCCAGCAGCGGACAGACCGGGACAGCGATATATGGCTACACCTTC
CDR3 protein: CASSGQTGTAIYGYTF

V gene: TRBV4-3
clone size: many
J gene: TRBJ2-1
D gene: -
CDR3 DNA: TGCGCCAGCAGCCAAGTCGGCGGGGATTACAATGAGCAGTTCTTC
CDR3 protein: CASSQVGGDYNEQFF

V gene: TRBV29-1
clone size: many
J gene: TRBJ2-2
D gene: TRBD2
CDR3 DNA: TGCAGCGCGGGACTAGCGGGAGCCATAACCGGGGAGCTGTTTTTT
CDR3 protein: CSAGLAGAITGELFF

V gene: TRBV11-2
clone size: many
J gene: TRBJ1-1
D gene: -
CDR3 DNA: TGTGCCAGCGGCACGACAGAGAACACTGAAGCTTTCTTT
CDR3 protein: CASGTTENTEAFF

V gene: TRBV28
clone size: -
J gene: TRBJ1-2
D gene: -
CDR3 DNA: TGTGCCAGCAGTTTATTGGGGGCAAGTTATGGCTACACCTTC
CDR3 protein: CASSLLGASYGYTF

V gene: TRBV20-1
clone size: -
J gene: TRBJ2-1
D gene: TRBD2
CDR3 DNA: TGCAGTGCGTCTCCGGGACTAGCATCCAATGAGCAGTTCTTC
CDR3 protein: CSASPGLASNEQFF

V gene: TRBV9
clone size: many
J gene: TRBJ2-7
D gene: -
CDR3 DNA: TGTGCCAGCAGCGTCGCCGGGGACTACGAGCAGTACTTC
CDR3 protein: CASSVAGDYEQYF

V gene: TRBV5-1
clone size: many
J gene: TRBJ1-6
D gene: TRBD1
CDR3 DNA: TGCGCCAGCAGCTTGGCCGGGACAGGGACTTCACCCCTCCACTTT
CDR3 protein: CASSLAGTGTSPLHF

V gene: TRBV5-1
clone size: many
J gene: TRBJ2-3
D gene: -
CDR3 DNA: TGCGCCAGCAGCTTGGAGCCGCTACGGTCAGATACGCAGTATTTT
CDR3 protein: CASSLEPLRSDTQYF

V gene: TRBV7-9
clone size: many
J gene: TRBJ1-1
D gene: -
CDR3 DNA: TGTGCCAGCAGCGCAGGCCGGACTTACATGAACACTGAAGCTTTCTTT
CDR3 protein: CASSAGRTYMNTEAFF

V gene: TRBV4-2
clone size: many
J gene: TRBJ2-1
D gene: -
CDR3 DNA: TGTGCCAGCAGCCAAGACACCTACAATGAGCAGTTCTTC
CDR3 protein: CASSQDTYNEQFF

V gene: TRBV11-2
clone size: many
J gene: TRBJ1-1
D gene: -
CDR3 DNA: TGTGCCAGCAGTTTAATGGCGGAAGCTTTCTTT
CDR3 protein: CASSLMAEAFF

V gene: TRBV20-1
clone size: many
J gene: TRBJ1-2
D gene: -
CDR3 DNA: TGCAGTGCTAGAGGGGCAAATAGGGGAAGGGAGGGCTACACCTTC
CDR3 protein: CSARGANRGREGYTF

V gene: TRBV20-1
clone size: -
J gene: TRBJ2-3
D gene: -
CDR3 DNA: TGCAGTGCTGTTGGGGGGAGTAGTACAGATACGCAGTATTTT
CDR3 protein: CSAVGGSSTDTQYF

V gene: TRBV5-1
clone size: many
J gene: TRBJ2-3
D gene: TRBD1
CDR3 DNA: TGCGCCAGCAGCTTGAACAGGGGAGGCACAGATACGCAGTATTTT
CDR3 protein: CASSLNRGGTDTQYF

V gene: TRBV5-1
clone size: many
J gene: TRBJ2-3
D gene: -
CDR3 DNA: TGCGCCAGCAGCTTGGCAGACCGGGATACGCAGTATTTT
CDR3 protein: CASSLADRDTQYF

V gene: TRBV7-9
clone size: many
J gene: TRBJ1-2
D gene: -
CDR3 DNA: TGTGCCAGCAGCTGGTCGGGGTTTAACTATGGCTACACCTTC
CDR3 protein: CASSWSGFNYGYTF

V gene: TRBV29-1
clone size: -
J gene: TRBJ1-3
D gene: -
CDR3 DNA: TGCAGCGCGACAGAAGGAAACACCATATATTTT
CDR3 protein: CSATEGNTIYF

V gene: TRBV7-7
clone size: many
J gene: TRBJ1-5
D gene: -
CDR3 DNA: TGTGCCAGCAGCGCATCCCCCCTCGGGGCCCAGCATTTT
CDR3 protein: CASSASPLGAQHF